This TCR beta chain comes out of a study of T-cell memory formation after mild COVID-19. A single record per CDR3 protein comes from TCRdb applying MiXCR to the 5' RACE reads. The repertoire consists of more than 100,000 distinct CDR3 sequences, with 5% to 6.5% occurring once and the leading ten covering over 2%. The V end lost 4 bases, the J end lost 9 bases, and 20 bases lay between the germline ends. The CDR3 extends over 15 amino acids. Germline-derived CDR1 and CDR2 are SGHRS and YFSETQ. This clonotype was observed a few times. The antigen remains unidentified. Notes on the study in general: The study detected some responding clones in pre-infection memory, suggesting cross-reactive memory joined. The study found balanced CD4/CD8 in clones contracting day 15 to 85 and a CD4+ lean in later expanders.

This receptor was identified in an adult woman who had mild COVID-19 (a few samples of this study predate the infection). Cell type and time point are not known. The chain carries TRBV5-1 and TRBJ2-1; D is possibly TRBD1 (6 bases). The specimen was PBMCs or a T cell subset sorted from them (not recorded which). The CDR3 nucleotides read TGCGCCAGCAGCCCTCAGGGGATCCCCAATGCTGAGCAGTTCTTC. It encodes CASSPQGIPNAEQFF.